This is a list of T cell receptor beta chains from one sample in a study of T cell responses to AZD1222 COVID-19 vaccine. Generated by immunoSEQ multiplex PCR, the TCRdb table keeps only in-frame clones and is missing some. The sample includes fewer than 150,000 clones, around 90% of them seen just once. The sequencing here drew on peripheral blood, taken on day 0 of AZD1222 vaccination. The receptors shown here come from an adult in good health. CDR3s include the opening cysteine and the closing phenylalanine or tryptophan.

>TRBV4-3|TRBJ2-1
CASSQDTPGLGSNEQFF
>TRBV28|TRBJ1-5
CASLTGRRSQPQHF
>TRBV15|TRBJ2-2
CATSTGQGEAGELFF
>TRBV7-2|TRBJ2-5
CASSFGEPEETQYF
>TRBV7-7|TRBJ2-5
CASSLSTGEQETQYF
>TRBV24-1|TRBJ1-1
CATSDCPRWVSEAFF
>TRBV5-4|TRBJ1-2
CASSADSYGYTF
>TRBV21-1|TRBJ1-2
CASSGTGVNYGYTF
>TRBV30|TRBJ2-1
CAWGDYSYNEQFF
>TRBV9|TRBJ2-2
CASSVATRVAGINTGELFF
>TRBV18|TRBJ1-1
CASSPASGWGTEAFF
>TRBV9|TRBJ2-2
CASSVEASRRGELFF
>TRBV30|TRBJ2-4
CAWSVDRGDIQYF
>TRBV18|TRBJ1-5
CASSPISNQPQHF
>TRBV28|TRBJ2-1
CASSLSWGGDREQFF
>TRBV6-1|TRBJ1-1
CASRWGTEAFF
>TRBV7-2|TRBJ2-2
CASSLDGGRTRSGELFF
>TRBV28|TRBJ1-2
CASSLTDGNYGYTF
>TRBV5-5|TRBJ2-1
CASSLDSGGYNEQFF
>TRBV30|TRBJ1-1
CAWSKVNTEAFF
>TRBV5-8|TRBJ1-5
CASLGRDNQPQHF
>TRBV28|TRBJ2-5
CASKIAGAGETQYF
>TRBV10-3|TRBJ2-5
CAIRDREQETQYF
>TRBV5-4|TRBJ1-5
CASSLGDGQPQHF
>TRBV13|TRBJ1-1
CASSLLVGMNTEAFF
>TRBV19|TRBJ2-5
CASSMYFGRQETQYF
>TRBV6-5|TRBJ2-1
CASSYVGRGYNEQFF
>TRBV7-8|TRBJ2-5
CASSSGVEKTQYF
>TRBV15|TRBJ2-5
CATAGGPRETQYF
>TRBV7-6|TRBJ2-2
CASSPGQGEVTGELFF
>TRBV23-1|TRBJ2-7
CASSQGNSRNYEQYF
>TRBV11-2|TRBJ2-7
CASSFPYYEQYF
>TRBV2|TRBJ1-2
CASPVWPENYGYTF
>TRBV5-1|TRBJ1-1
CASSGDRWRNTEAFF
>TRBV3-1/TRBV3-2|TRBJ2-2
CASSQGLAGIGELFF
>TRBV15|TRBJ1-4
CATSRVGSELFF
>TRBV3-1/TRBV3-2|TRBJ2-7
CASSHQWGRGLDEQYF
>TRBV27|TRBJ2-3
CASSVGTYVSDTQYF
>TRBV4-1|TRBJ1-1
CASSQDFGRAEAFF
>TRBV10-3|TRBJ2-1
CAISALRGGETNEQFF